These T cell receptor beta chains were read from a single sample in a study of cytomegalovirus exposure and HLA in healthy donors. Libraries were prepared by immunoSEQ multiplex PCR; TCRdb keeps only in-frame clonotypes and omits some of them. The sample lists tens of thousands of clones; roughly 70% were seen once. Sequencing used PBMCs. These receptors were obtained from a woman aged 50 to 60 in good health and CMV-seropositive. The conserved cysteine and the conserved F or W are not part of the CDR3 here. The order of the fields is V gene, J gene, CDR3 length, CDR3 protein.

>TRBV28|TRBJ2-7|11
ASSPDWAYEQY
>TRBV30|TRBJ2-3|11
ARGQATTDTQY
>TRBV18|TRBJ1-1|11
ATAVGGSREAF
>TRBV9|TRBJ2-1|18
ASSAQGGLAGESSYNEQF
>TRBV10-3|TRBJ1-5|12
AISETSSNQPQH
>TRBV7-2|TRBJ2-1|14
ASSSEVGLPYNEQF
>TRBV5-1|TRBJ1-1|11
ASSTGGNTEAF
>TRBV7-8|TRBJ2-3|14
ASSPAGLAGGDTQY
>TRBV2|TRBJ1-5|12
ASRRDSPHQPQH
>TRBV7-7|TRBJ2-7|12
ASSNDPLGDEQY